The 5 T cell receptor beta chains reported below all come from one sample, sequenced in a study of T cells in Graves' hyperthyroidism and ophthalmopathy. Amplified regions were TCR beta CDR3 sequences from RNA transcripts. In the first-round RT-PCR of the TCR CDR3, the HTBI primer set was used. MiXCR, applied by TCRdb to the multiplex PCR reads, yields one record per CDR3 protein. Of fewer than 400,000 distinct CDR3 sequences listed, 15% to 19% were seen once; the top ten hold 28%. Source material: blood. The receptors derive from a woman under 30 with Graves' hyperthyroidism that later progressed to Graves' ophthalmopathy.

J is TRBJ2-7 and V is TRBV2; D uncertain. V was trimmed by 8 bases and J by 3 bases, leaving 14 bases between them. CDR3 length equals 13 residues. CDR1 is SNHLY and CDR2 is FYNNEI in the germline V gene. CDR3 sequence (DNA): TGTGCCAGCCCGAGGCAGGTCCTCTACGAGCAGTACTTC. Translating gives CASPRQVLYEQYF. Looking up the rest from reference TRBV2 and TRBJ2-7 gives the full variable domain: EPEVTQTPSHQVTQMGQEVILRCVPISNHLYFYWYRQILGQKVEFLVSFYNNEISEKSEIFDDQFSVERPDGSNFTLKIRSTKLEDSAMYFCASPRQVLYEQYFGPGTRLTVT.

This clonotype was counted many times. The chain combines TRBV7-8 with TRBJ2-6; D is unclear. Trimming cost V 4 bases and J 5 bases, with 18 bases left between them. Germline loops: CDR1 SGHVS, CDR2 FQNEAQ. This CDR3 has 17 residues. The CDR3 reads CASSSNGVETWANVLTF. For the CDR3, the DNA is TGTGCCAGCAGCTCCAACGGAGTTGAGACCTGGGCCAACGTCCTGACTTTC.

There are many counts of this clonotype. The gene calls are TRBV12-3 or TRBV12-4 and TRBJ1-1, with a possible D match to TRBD1 (6 bases). V was trimmed by 5 bases and J by 0 bases, leaving 10 bases between them. The CDR3 totals 14 residues. The CDR3, as DNA: TGTGCCAGCAGTAAAGACAGGATGAACACTGAAGCTTTCTTT. Protein: CASSKDRMNTEAFF.

The V call is TRBV6-1, the J call TRBJ2-1; D unclear. The CDR3 totals 16 residues. With 6 bases removed from V and 0 bases from J, the gap between germline ends came to 15 bases. The germline CDR1 and CDR2 sequences are MNHNS and SASEGT. The CDR3 spells CASRPTGKSSYNEQFF. The CDR3 nucleotides read TGTGCCAGCAGGCCGACTGGTAAGAGCTCCTACAATGAGCAGTTCTTC.

This clonotype was detected many times. Here the CDR3 DNA reads TGTGCCAGCAGTTTAAGACTAGCGGGGATCGATGAGCAGTTCTTC. It yields the protein CASSLRLAGIDEQFF. The chain employs TRBV6-1 and TRBJ2-1; 11 bases fit TRBD2. The CDR3 sequence is 15 residues long. The J segment lost 8 bases and the V segment lost 5 bases, leaving 8 bases of the junction unmatched. Germline V gene lookup returns CDR1 MNHNS and CDR2 SASEGT.